The entry below gives a single T cell receptor (beta chain) sequence along with its context. The antigen it recognizes is unknown. The record has no base qualities; no much larger clone is one base away. The sample belongs to a study of blood T cell repertoires in COVID-19 (TCRdb year 2020). Context from the whole study: Collaborator samples came from the United States, Italy and Spain and covered acute and convalescent phases of COVID-19. The prospective study material was composed of cDNA or gDNA derived from T cells, B-cell-depleted T cells, or PBMCs. Subjects who had been exposed to COVID-19, were actively infected with it, or had recovered from it provided the deeply sampled blood TCRbeta repertoires that made up the dataset. The repertoires were made available in a free public database intended to serve as a resource for research on the immune response to SARS-CoV-2. Samples were obtained from the ongoing ImmuneRACE study (first 160 participants) and from some 1,300 subjects provided by 6 global collaborators. The sample metadata nearly always contained a de-identified subject ID, COVID-19 status, age in years and sex. Where available, HLA class I and class II types were taken from metadata supplied by the sample provider and were not determined by assay-based typing. The full study reports these points: The amount of clinical and demographic metadata varied by source and participant and was provided uncurated.

TCRbeta CDR3 regions were amplified from genomic DNA using the immunoSEQ Assay, a bias-controlled multiplex PCR. The authors' pipeline ran thus. Nucleated cell counts per sample were estimated from amplification of reference gene primers within the assay. Sequence reads were collapsed and filtered to measure the absolute abundance of every unique TCRbeta CDR3 rearrangement. Productive Simpson clonality was computed per sample as the square root of Simpson's diversity index over productive rearrangements. TCRdb retrieved this table from immuneACCESS and kept in-frame rearrangements only. Not all clones are present; in checked studies, unresolved V genes account for under half, and no reason is known for the remainder. The V and J calls and clone size were taken over from that table, and D and trimming were inferred from the DNA. This sample is represented by fewer than 250,000 clones; 65% to 90% of them were singletons. Clones ranked in the top ten supply about 4.4% of the sample.

Whole blood was collected in K2EDTA tubes by collaborating institutions according to the institutions' own protocols. For TCRbeta analysis, collaborators shipped samples as frozen whole blood, isolated PBMCs, or DNA extracted from either of those sample types. CDR1 and CDR2 are read off the germline V gene as SQVTM and ANQGSEA. Trimming removed 2 bases from V and 5 bases from J; the gene matches leave 5 bases unexplained. The CDR3 spans 13 residues, from the cysteine through the phenylalanine. The sequence is cut down to CDR3 DNA, 39 bases in frame from base 1. Sequenced material: peripheral blood. The receptor comes from a woman between 65 and 79 years old with acute or convalescent COVID-19. This sequence uses TRBV29-1 and TRBJ2-5, with 7 bases aligning to TRBD2. The nucleotide sequence is given as TGCAGCGTTGAACCCACTAGCGCCGAGACCCAGTACTTC. Translated, this is CSVEPTSAETQYF.